This T cell receptor beta chain was sequenced during a study of cytomegalovirus exposure and HLA in healthy donors. Primers included in the PCR were 60 Vbeta and 13 Jbeta primers. Repertoires were generated with immunoSEQ multiplex PCR, while TCRdb's copy carries only in-frame clones and drops some. Of some 110,000 clones in the sample, approximately 81% are singletons; the top ten hold 1.3%. Specimen: PBMCs. This clonotype was obtained from a man aged 25 to 40 in good health and CMV-seronegative.

The CDR3 DNA follows: TGTGCCAGCAGCTTATTGACAGGGTCCGGGGAGCTGTTTTTT. Translated, it gives CASSLLTGSGELFF. The rearrangement uses TRBV7-2 and TRBJ2-2; TRBD1 matches at 7 bases. The V segment lost 2 bases and the J segment 6 bases; nucleotides outside the gene matches: 3. CDR3 size: 14 residues. The germline V gene has CDR1 SGHTA and CDR2 FQGNSA.